A single sample gave rise to the 30 T cell receptor beta chains below, sequenced in a study of T cells in localized non-small cell lung cancer. Assay used: immunoSEQ multiplex PCR; TCRdb lists only in-frame clones, some missing. The table includes 870 or so clones, 15% to 25% detected once. Sequences were derived from normal lung tissue next to the tumor, sampled before any cancer treatment. Receptors were obtained from a man between 40 and 69 years old with stage I lung adenocarcinoma.

J is TRBJ2-3 and V is TRBV11-3; 10 bases agree with TRBD2. CDR1 and CDR2 from the germline V gene are SGHNT and YENEEA. The V gene end was trimmed by 2 bases and the J gene end by 5 bases; junction bases not matched to a gene: 1. This CDR3 spans 14 amino acids. The CDR3 region is CASSLLAGEDTQYF. The CDR3 coding sequence is TGTGCCAGCAGCTTACTAGCGGGAGAAGATACGCAGTATTTT.

This clone is categorized as large. The chain combines TRBV18 with TRBJ1-1; D is ambiguous. Germline V gives CDR1 KGHSH, CDR2 LQKENI. The ends were cut back, 1 base at V and 8 bases at J, with 8 bases in the middle. The CDR3 spans 12 residues. CDR3 sequence: CASSPLPEEAFF. CDR3 bases: TGTGCCAGCTCACCACTCCCCGAGGAAGCTTTCTTT.

This clone has just a few counts. The CDR3 DNA follows: TGTGCCAGCAGCTTAGGAGGGGTGGGGCAGCCCCAGCATTTT. Residues: CASSLGGVGQPQHF. This chain links TRBV11-3 with TRBJ1-5; possible D gene TRBD1, 5 bases. Germline V gene sequence: CDR1 SGHNT, CDR2 YENEEA. This CDR3 comprises 14 residues. Deletions cut 1 base from V and 7 bases from J, with 11 bases between.

The CDR3 loop is CASSYSLREQFF. CDR3 nucleotide sequence: TGTGCCAGCAGTTACTCGCTCAGAGAGCAGTTCTTC. The chain carries TRBV6-8 and TRBJ2-1, with D uncertain. The V end lost 0 bases, the J end lost 10 bases, and 7 bases lay between the germline ends. CDR3 size: 12 residues. CDR1 is MNHGY, CDR2 SAAAGT, per germline.

This clone is large in the sample. The chain couples TRBV9 to TRBJ1-5, with D hard to call. The V end was cut by 0 bases, the J end by 3 bases, with 7 bases between. Germline V gives CDR1 SGDLS, CDR2 YYNGEE. The CDR3 consists of 14 residues. The CDR3 is CASSVGLTNQPQHF. In DNA form, the CDR3 reads TGTGCCAGCAGCGTAGGCCTCACCAATCAGCCCCAGCATTTT.

This chain joins TRBV15 and TRBJ2-7; perhaps TRBD2 as D (5 bases). Trimming left V 1 base short and J 2 bases short, with 9 bases between. The CDR3 totals 14 residues. Germline lookup yields CDR1 LNHNV and CDR2 YYDKDF (reference sequence). The CDR3 nucleotides read TGTGCCACCAGCAGAGGGTGGGAGCCCTACGAGCAGTACTTC. Residues: CATSRGWEPYEQYF.

This sequence joins TRBV11-3 and TRBJ2-7; a possible D gene is TRBD1 (6 bases). The germline CDR1 and CDR2 sequences are SGHNT and YENEEA. V lost 5 bases and J 5 bases, leaving 22 bases between the germline ends. The CDR3 totals 16 residues. In nucleotides, the CDR3 is TGTGCCAGCAGCCAAGGTTTACGACAGGAGGAAGACGAGCAGTACTTC. It encodes CASSQGLRQEEDEQYF.

The rearrangement joins TRBV12-5 to TRBJ2-5; D gene ambiguous. CDR1 LGHNT and CDR2 FRNRAP come from the germline V gene. This CDR3 contains 11 residues. V lost 6 bases and J lost 4, with 6 bases in between. The CDR3 region is CASGTGETQYF. Written as DNA, the CDR3 is TGTGCTAGTGGAACGGGAGAGACCCAGTACTTC. The entire variable domain, with the rest obtained from reference TRBV12-5 and TRBJ2-5, is as follows: DARVTQTPRHKVTEMGQEVTMRCQPILGHNTVFWYRQTMMQGLELLAYFRNRAPLDDSGMPKDRFSAEMPDATLATLKIQPSEPRDSAVYFCASGTGETQYFGPGTRLLVL.

The gene calls are TRBV6-8 and TRBJ1-2, with TRBD1 matching 8 bases. Germline CDR1 reads MNHGY; CDR2 reads SAAAGT. The CDR3 covers 16 residues. V dropped 5 bases and J dropped 4; count of bases not matched to a gene: 12. This chain's CDR3 is CASSDTHTTGGYGYTF. The CDR3 coding sequence is TGTGCCAGCAGTGACACACATACAACAGGGGGCTATGGCTACACCTTC.

This clone turned up a few times. The CDR3 DNA reads TGCGCCAGCAGCCAAGGAGGCGGGAGATTCGCAGATACGCAGTATTTT. Its protein product is CASSQGGGRFADTQYF. V usage is TRBV4-1 and J usage is TRBJ2-3; 7 bases are shared with TRBD2. The ends lost 1 base at V and 4 bases at J; junction bases unmatched: 8. The germline V gene encodes CDR1 MGHRA and CDR2 YSYEKL. The CDR3 extends over 16 amino acids.

This clone was detected a few times. The rearrangement joins TRBV11-3 to TRBJ2-7, with 7 bases that match TRBD1. V lost 4 bases, J lost 1 base, and 16 bases stayed unmatched. Germline-derived CDR1 and CDR2 are SGHNT and YENEEA. The CDR3 totals 18 residues. In nucleotides, the CDR3 is TGTGCCAGCAGCTCCGACGGACCTGCGGACAGGTCTTCCTACGAGCAGTACTTC. This sequence encodes CASSSDGPADRSSYEQYF.

The V gene is TRBV28, the J gene TRBJ2-1; D gene ambiguous. Trimming took 1 base from V and 8 from J, leaving 15 bases between them. The CDR3 contains 15 residues. Per germline, CDR1 MDHEN and CDR2 SYDVKM. CDR3 sequence reads: CASSLYGPHGYEQFF. In DNA, the CDR3 is TGTGCCAGCAGTTTATACGGACCCCACGGTTATGAGCAGTTCTTC.

The chain is built from TRBV7-6 and TRBJ2-7, with TRBD2 identical over 9 bases. Losses at the gene ends were 4 bases for V and 6 bases for J; bases not matched to a gene: 7. The CDR3 has 14 amino acids. Germline loops: CDR1 SGHVS, CDR2 FNYEAQ. The CDR3 reads CASSWTSDGAEQYF. For the CDR3, the DNA is TGTGCCAGCAGCTGGACTAGCGATGGGGCCGAGCAGTACTTC.

This chain joins TRBV29-1 and TRBJ2-1; 7 bases are shared with TRBD1. The CDR3 runs 15 residues. V was clipped by 3 bases and J by 8 bases; unmatched bases: 13. CDR1 is SQVTM and CDR2 is ANQGSEA in the germline V gene. In DNA form, the CDR3 reads TGCAGCGTTGAGGTTGAGACAGGGATCCGTTATGAGCAGTTCTTC. This encodes CSVEVETGIRYEQFF.

The table lists this clone with a few counts. CDR3 bases: TGTGCCAGCAGTTTCCCCCCACCCGGACTAGCGGGAGGGAGGGCCTACGAGCAGTACTTC. Translated, it gives CASSFPPPGLAGGRAYEQYF. The gene calls are TRBV27 and TRBJ2-7; 15 bases are shared with TRBD2. This CDR3 region has 20 residues. The ends lost 3 bases at V and 2 bases at J; junction bases unmatched: 14. Germline CDR1 and CDR2: MNHEY and SMNVEV (reference sequence).

The V and J genes are TRBV9 and TRBJ1-2; D ambiguous. The length of the CDR3 is 12 residues. The V and J ends lost 0 bases and 6 bases respectively, with 6 bases between them. Germline V CDR1 and CDR2: SGDLS, YYNGEE. The CDR3 loop reads CASSVVWDGYTF. DNA for the CDR3: TGTGCCAGCAGCGTAGTTTGGGATGGCTACACCTTC.

The genes are TRBV10-2 and TRBJ2-7, with D maybe TRBD2 (5 bases). The V end was cut by 3 bases, the J end by 0 bases, with 12 bases between. The CDR3 runs 15 residues. CDR1 and CDR2 (germline): WSHSY, SAAADI. This CDR3 reads CASSENMAGSYEQYF. In DNA form, the CDR3 reads TGCGCCAGCAGTGAAAATATGGCGGGCTCCTACGAGCAGTACTTC.

The table lists this clone with a few counts. The chain carries TRBV4-1 and TRBJ1-2; TRBD1 might be the D (5 bases). The germline V gene has CDR1 MGHRA and CDR2 YSYEKL. This CDR3 region has 15 residues. Trimming removed 3 bases from V and 3 bases from J, with 14 bases in between. The CDR3 spells CASSHVGDSDYGYTF. The CDR3 bases are TGCGCCAGCAGCCACGTAGGCGACAGTGACTATGGCTACACCTTC.

V and J are TRBV11-3 and TRBJ1-2; D not resolved. The germline gives CDR1 SGHNT, CDR2 YENEEA. This CDR3 contains 14 residues. Trimming left V 2 bases short and J 4 bases short, with 11 bases between. The CDR3 nucleotides are TGTGCCAGCAGCTTAACTGCTGGAACCTATGGCTACACCTTC. Protein product: CASSLTAGTYGYTF.

This clone was counted a few times. The V gene is TRBV9, the J gene TRBJ2-3, with a weak D call TRBD2 (5 bases). Trimming stripped 5 bases from V and 4 bases from J, with 14 bases between. From germline, CDR1 is SGDLS and CDR2 YYNGEE. The CDR3 has 14 amino acids. As DNA, the CDR3 is TGTGCCAGCAGTCCTTCGGGGTGGGCAGATACGCAGTATTTT. Residues: CASSPSGWADTQYF.

This clone was found a few times. The chain employs TRBV9 and TRBJ1-4; 7 bases match TRBD1. Germline V CDR1 and CDR2: SGDLS, YYNGEE. The CDR3 length is 15 residues. V gave up 3 bases and J gave up 4 bases; unmatched junction bases: 6. The CDR3 DNA sequence: TGTGCCAGCAGCGGGCGGGACAGTTATAATGAAAAACTGTTTTTT. Encoded protein: CASSGRDSYNEKLFF. The full variable domain, in which reference TRBV9 and TRBJ1-4 provide the parts outside the CDR3, is DSGVTQTPKHLITATGQRVTLRCSPRSGDLSVYWYQQSLDQGLQFLIQYYNGEERAKGNILERFSAQQFPDLHSELNLSSLELGDSALYFCASSGRDSYNEKLFFGSGTQLSVL.

The V and J genes are TRBV30 and TRBJ1-2; D is perhaps TRBD1 (6 bases). This CDR3 contains 14 residues. Germline V CDR1 and CDR2: GTSNPN, SVGIG (reference sequence). The V end was cut by 0 bases, the J end by 0 bases, with 8 bases between. The CDR3 here is CAWSVGGANYGYTF. Here the CDR3 DNA reads TGTGCCTGGAGTGTAGGGGGGGCTAACTATGGCTACACCTTC.

The chain carries TRBV5-1 and TRBJ1-2; 7 bases line up with TRBD1. With V trimmed by 0 bases and J by 8 bases, 7 bases remained unmatched. In germline, CDR1 is SGHRS, CDR2 YFSETQ. The CDR3 is made up of 14 amino acids. Here the CDR3 DNA reads TGCGCCAGCAGCTTGGGAGGGGGCGGACAAGGCTACACCTTC. Its protein is CASSLGGGGQGYTF.

The chain couples TRBV19 to TRBJ1-1; D gene unclear. V gave up 7 bases and J gave up 3 bases, with 15 bases separating them. CDR3 length: 14 amino acids. Germline V gene data show CDR1 as LNHDA and CDR2 as SQIVND (reference sequence). For the CDR3, the DNA is TGTGCCAGTACCTATACCATAACGGACACTGAAGCTTTCTTT. It is translated as CASTYTITDTEAFF. The full variable domain, rest sourced from reference TRBV19 and TRBJ1-1, is DGGITQSPKYLFRKEGQNVTLSCEQNLNHDAMYWYRQDPGQGLRLIYYSQIVNDFQKGDIAEGYSVSREKKESFPLTVTSAQKNPTAFYLCASTYTITDTEAFFGQGTRLTVV.

This clone occurred a few times. The V call is TRBV13, the J call TRBJ1-1; unclear D gene. V lost 1 base to trimming and J lost 1 base, with 7 bases between them. The CDR3 spans 14 residues. Looked up from germline, CDR1 is PRHDT and CDR2 is FYEKMQ (reference sequence). The CDR3 coding sequence is TGTGCCAGCAGCTTAGCAGGAGGGAACACTGAAGCTTTCTTT. This sequence encodes CASSLAGGNTEAFF. The full variable domain, completed using reference TRBV13 and TRBJ1-1, is AAGVIQSPRHLIKEKRETATLKCYPIPRHDTVYWYQQGPGQDPQFLISFYEKMQSDKGSIPDRFSAQQFSDYHSELNMSSLELGDSALYFCASSLAGGNTEAFFGQGTRLTVV.

The chain has TRBV29-1 and TRBJ2-5, with 7 bases fitting TRBD1. Germline trimming cut 4 bases from V and 7 bases from J; bases unmatched to any gene: 6. This CDR3 spans 12 amino acids. Looked up from germline, CDR1 is SQVTM and CDR2 is ANQGSEA. The CDR3: CSVGDSEGTQYF. In DNA, the CDR3 is TGCAGCGTTGGGGACAGCGAGGGGACCCAGTACTTC.

The chain joins TRBV7-7 to TRBJ1-2; tentative D call: TRBD1 (6 bases). This CDR3 has 15 amino acids. CDR1 is SSHAT and CDR2 is FNYEAQ in the germline V gene (reference sequence). V was clipped by 1 base and J by 7 bases, with 16 bases between them. The CDR3: CASSLDGRGFGGYTF. The DNA of the CDR3 is TGTGCCAGCAGCTTAGACGGGAGGGGGTTCGGTGGCTACACCTTC.

The CDR3 loop is CASSYPTGGVRYGNQPQHF. The CDR3 region has the DNA TGTGCCAGCAGTTATCCTACAGGGGGCGTTCGTTATGGCAATCAGCCCCAGCATTTT. V is TRBV6-7 and J is TRBJ1-5; 9 nucleotides agree with TRBD1. TRBV6-7 qualifies as an ORF whose function is uncertain. Trimming at V came to 3 bases and at J to 2 bases, leaving 14 bases not matched to a gene. The CDR3 length is 19 residues.

By sample fraction, this clone is medium-sized (0.01 to 0.1%). The chain couples TRBV6-8 to TRBJ1-2; 9 bases fit TRBD1. This CDR3 is built from 14 residues. V dropped 5 bases and J dropped 4; count of bases not matched to a gene: 5. Germline-derived CDR1 and CDR2 are MNHGY and SAAAGT. DNA of the CDR3: TGTGCCAGCAGTGACAAGGGACAGGGCTATGGCTACACCTTC. Protein sequence: CASSDKGQGYGYTF.

The chain employs TRBV15 and TRBJ2-7; tentatively, D is TRBD2 (5 bases). V was pared by 0 bases and J by 0 bases, with 15 bases between. The CDR3 has 17 residues. The germline CDR1 and CDR2 sequences are LNHNV and YYDKDF (reference sequence). In DNA form, the CDR3 reads TGTGCCACCAGCAGAGATCCTCCTGTCCGGGGCTCCTACGAGCAGTACTTC. As protein: CATSRDPPVRGSYEQYF.